This T cell receptor beta chain was sequenced for a study of cytomegalovirus exposure and HLA in healthy donors. Study outcomes and limitations: V- and J-gene trimming in TCR beta was tied to a missense DCLRE1C variant by an analysis performed later.

This clone was picked up a small number of times. As yet, its antigen is unknown. With V trimmed by 6 bases and J by 6 bases, 9 bases remained unmatched. Germline-derived CDR1 and CDR2 are ENHRY and SYGVKD. This CDR3 comprises 16 residues. Use of 60 Vbeta and 13 Jbeta primers characterized the PCR. TCRdb's table, derived via immunoSEQ multiplex PCR, lists solely in-frame clones and lacks some. The sample holds 70,000 to 95,000 clones, 80% seen once. Material: PBMCs. This clonotype originated in a man in his late teens or twenties in good health and CMV-seronegative. This rearrangement joins TRBV10-3 to TRBJ2-1, with TRBD2 identical over 12 bases. The CDR3 DNA is TGTGCCATCAGCCCATCTAGCGGGGGGGCCGGCAATGAGCAGTTCTTC. Residues: CAISPSSGGAGNEQFF.